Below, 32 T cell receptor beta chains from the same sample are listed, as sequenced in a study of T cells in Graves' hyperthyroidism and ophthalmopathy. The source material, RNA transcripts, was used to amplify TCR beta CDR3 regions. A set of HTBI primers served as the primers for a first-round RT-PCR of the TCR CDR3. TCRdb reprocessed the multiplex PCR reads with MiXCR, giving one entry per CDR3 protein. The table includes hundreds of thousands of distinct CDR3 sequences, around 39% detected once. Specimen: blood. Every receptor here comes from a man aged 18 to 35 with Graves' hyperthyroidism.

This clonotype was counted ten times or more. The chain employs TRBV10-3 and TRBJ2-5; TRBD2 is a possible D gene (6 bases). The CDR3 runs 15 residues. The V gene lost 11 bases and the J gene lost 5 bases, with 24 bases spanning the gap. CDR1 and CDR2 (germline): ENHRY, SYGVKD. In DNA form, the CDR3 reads TGTGCCTCTCGACTCTCTAGCGCCTTCCGGGAGACCCAGTACTTC. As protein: CASRLSSAFRETQYF.

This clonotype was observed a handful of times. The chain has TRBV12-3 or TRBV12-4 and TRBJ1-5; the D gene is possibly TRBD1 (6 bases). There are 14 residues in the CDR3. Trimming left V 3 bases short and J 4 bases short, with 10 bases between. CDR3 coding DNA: TGTGCCAGCAGTTTTCGGGGGCCAAATCAGCCCCAGCATTTT. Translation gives CASSFRGPNQPQHF.

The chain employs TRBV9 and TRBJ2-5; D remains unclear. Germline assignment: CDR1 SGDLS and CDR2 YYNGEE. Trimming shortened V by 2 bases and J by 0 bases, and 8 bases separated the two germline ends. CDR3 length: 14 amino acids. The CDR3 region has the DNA TGTGCCAGCAGCGTGTCCCGGAACCAAGAGACCCAGTACTTC. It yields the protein CASSVSRNQETQYF.

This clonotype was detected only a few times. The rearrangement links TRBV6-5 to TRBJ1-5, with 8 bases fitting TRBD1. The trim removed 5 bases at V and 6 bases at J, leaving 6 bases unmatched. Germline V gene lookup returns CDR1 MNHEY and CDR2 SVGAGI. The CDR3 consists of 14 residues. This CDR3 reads CASSPDRVFQPQHF. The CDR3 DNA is TGTGCCAGCAGTCCGGACAGGGTATTTCAGCCCCAGCATTTT.

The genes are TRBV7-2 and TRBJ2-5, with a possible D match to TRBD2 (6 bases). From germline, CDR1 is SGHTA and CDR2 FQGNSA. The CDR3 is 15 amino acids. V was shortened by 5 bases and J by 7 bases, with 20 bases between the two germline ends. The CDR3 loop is CASSQGTGGAPTQYF. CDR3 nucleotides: TGTGCCAGCAGCCAAGGGACTGGCGGGGCCCCGACCCAGTACTTC. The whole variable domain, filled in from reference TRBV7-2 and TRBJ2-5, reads GAGVSQSPSNKVTEKGKDVELRCDPISGHTALYWYRQSLGQGLEFLIYFQGNSAPDKSGLPSDRFSAERTGGSVSTLTIQRTQQEDSAVYLCASSQGTGGAPTQYFGPGTRLLVL.

This CDR3 reads CASSDSHNEQFF. The CDR3 DNA reads TGTGCCAGTAGCGACAGCCACAATGAGCAGTTCTTC. V and J are TRBV19 and TRBJ2-1; perhaps TRBD1 as D (5 bases). With 6 bases removed from V and 5 bases from J, the gap between germline ends came to 8 bases. The V gene's germline CDR1 is LNHDA and CDR2 SQIVND (reference sequence). This CDR3 is built from 12 residues. The variable domain in full, with the rest retrieved from reference TRBV19 and TRBJ2-1, is DGGITQSPKYLFRKEGQNVTLSCEQNLNHDAMYWYRQDPGQGLRLIYYSQIVNDFQKGDIAEGYSVSREKKESFPLTVTSAQKNPTAFYLCASSDSHNEQFFGPGTRLTVL.

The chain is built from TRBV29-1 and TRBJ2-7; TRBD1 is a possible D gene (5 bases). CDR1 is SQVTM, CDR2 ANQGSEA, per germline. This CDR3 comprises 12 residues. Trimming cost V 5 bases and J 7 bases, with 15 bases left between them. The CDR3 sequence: CSVFTGYNEQYF. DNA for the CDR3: TGCAGCGTTTTTACAGGCTACAATGAGCAGTACTTC.

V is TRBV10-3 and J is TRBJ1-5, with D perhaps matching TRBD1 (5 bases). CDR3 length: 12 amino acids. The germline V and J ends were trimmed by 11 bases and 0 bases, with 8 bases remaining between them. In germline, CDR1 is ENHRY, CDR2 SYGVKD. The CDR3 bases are TGTGCCGTCGGACATAGCAATCAGCCCCAGCATTTT. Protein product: CAVGHSNQPQHF.

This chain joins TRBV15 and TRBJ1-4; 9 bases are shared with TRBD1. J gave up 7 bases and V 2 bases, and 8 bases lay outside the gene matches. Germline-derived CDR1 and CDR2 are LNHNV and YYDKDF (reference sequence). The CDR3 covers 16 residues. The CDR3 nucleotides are TGTGCCACCAGCAGAATGCTCGGGACAGGGAGTGAAAAACTGTTTTTT. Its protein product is CATSRMLGTGSEKLFF.

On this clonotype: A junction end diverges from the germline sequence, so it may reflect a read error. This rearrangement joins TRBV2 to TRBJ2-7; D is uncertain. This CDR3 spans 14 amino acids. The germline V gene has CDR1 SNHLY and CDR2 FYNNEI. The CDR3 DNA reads TGCGCCAGCAGCCCTTTGATAGGTATCTACGAGCAGTACTTC. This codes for CASSPLIGIYEQYF.

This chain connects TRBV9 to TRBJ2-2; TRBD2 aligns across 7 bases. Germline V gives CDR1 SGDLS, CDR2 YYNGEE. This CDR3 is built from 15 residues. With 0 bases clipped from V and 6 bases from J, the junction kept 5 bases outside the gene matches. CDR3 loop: CASSVDAGDAGELFF. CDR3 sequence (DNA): TGTGCCAGCAGCGTAGATGCGGGGGACGCCGGGGAGCTGTTTTTT. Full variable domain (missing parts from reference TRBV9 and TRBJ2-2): DSGVTQTPKHLITATGQRVTLRCSPRSGDLSVYWYQQSLDQGLQFLIQYYNGEERAKGNILERFSAQQFPDLHSELNLSSLELGDSALYFCASSVDAGDAGELFFGEGSRLTVL.

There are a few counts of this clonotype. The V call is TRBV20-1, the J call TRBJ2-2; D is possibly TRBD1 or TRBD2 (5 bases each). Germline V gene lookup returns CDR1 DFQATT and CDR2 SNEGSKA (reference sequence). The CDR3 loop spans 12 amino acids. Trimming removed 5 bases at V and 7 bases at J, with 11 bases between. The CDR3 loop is CSAWGSGGELFF. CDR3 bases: TGCAGTGCTTGGGGGTCGGGCGGGGAGCTGTTTTTT.

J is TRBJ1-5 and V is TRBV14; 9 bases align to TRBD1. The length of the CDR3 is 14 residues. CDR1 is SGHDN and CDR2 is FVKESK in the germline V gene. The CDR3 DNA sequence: TGTTCTAGCCGGGACAGGGATAGCAATCAGCCCCAGCATTTT. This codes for CSSRDRDSNQPQHF.

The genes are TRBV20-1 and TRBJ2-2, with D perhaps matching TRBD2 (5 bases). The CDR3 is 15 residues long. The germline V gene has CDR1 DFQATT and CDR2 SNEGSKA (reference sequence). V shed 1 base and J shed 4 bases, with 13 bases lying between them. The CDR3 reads CSARVGLALTGELFF. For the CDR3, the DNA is TGCAGTGCTAGAGTCGGGCTAGCCCTCACCGGGGAGCTGTTTTTT.

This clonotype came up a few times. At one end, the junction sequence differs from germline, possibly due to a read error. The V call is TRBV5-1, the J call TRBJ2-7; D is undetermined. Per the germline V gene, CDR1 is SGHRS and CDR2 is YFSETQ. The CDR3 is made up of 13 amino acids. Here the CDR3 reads CASSSGLEYEQYF. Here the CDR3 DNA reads TGTGCCAGCAGCTCAGGTCTGGAGTACGAGCAGTACTTC.

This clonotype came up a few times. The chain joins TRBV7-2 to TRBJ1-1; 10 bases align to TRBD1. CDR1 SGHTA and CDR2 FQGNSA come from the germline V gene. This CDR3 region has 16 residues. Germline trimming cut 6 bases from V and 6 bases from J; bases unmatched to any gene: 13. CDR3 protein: CASSIGWDRGISEAFF. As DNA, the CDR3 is TGTGCCAGCAGTATAGGATGGGACAGGGGTATTTCTGAAGCTTTCTTT. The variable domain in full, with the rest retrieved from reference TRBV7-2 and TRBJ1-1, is GAGVSQSPSNKVTEKGKDVELRCDPISGHTALYWYRQSLGQGLEFLIYFQGNSAPDKSGLPSDRFSAERTGGSVSTLTIQRTQQEDSAVYLCASSIGWDRGISEAFFGQGTRLTVV.

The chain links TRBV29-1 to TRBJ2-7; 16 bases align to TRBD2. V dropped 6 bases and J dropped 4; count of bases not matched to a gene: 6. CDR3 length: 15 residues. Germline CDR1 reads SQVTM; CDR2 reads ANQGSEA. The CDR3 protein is CSVATGLAGGYEQYF. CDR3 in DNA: TGCAGCGTCGCGACGGGACTAGCGGGAGGGTACGAGCAGTACTTC.

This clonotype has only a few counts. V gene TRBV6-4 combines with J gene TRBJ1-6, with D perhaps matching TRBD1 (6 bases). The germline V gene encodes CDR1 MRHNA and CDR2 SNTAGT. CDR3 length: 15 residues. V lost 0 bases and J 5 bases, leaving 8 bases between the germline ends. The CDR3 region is CASSDSGGNNSPLHF. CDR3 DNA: TGTGCCAGCAGTGACTCAGGGGGGAATAATTCACCCCTCCACTTT.

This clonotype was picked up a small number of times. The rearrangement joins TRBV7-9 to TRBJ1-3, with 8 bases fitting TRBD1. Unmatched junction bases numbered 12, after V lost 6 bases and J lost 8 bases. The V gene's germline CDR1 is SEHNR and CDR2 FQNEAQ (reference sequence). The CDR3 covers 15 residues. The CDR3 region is CASSLTRQGRYTIYF. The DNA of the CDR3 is TGTGCCAGCAGTTTGACTAGACAGGGGAGGTACACCATATATTTT.

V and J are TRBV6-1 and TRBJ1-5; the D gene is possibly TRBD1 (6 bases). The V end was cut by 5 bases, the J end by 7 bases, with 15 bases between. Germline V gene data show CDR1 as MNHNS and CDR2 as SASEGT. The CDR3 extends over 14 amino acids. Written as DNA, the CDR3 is TGTGCCAGCAGTCCGACAGGTATAGGACAGCCCCAGCATTTT. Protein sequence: CASSPTGIGQPQHF.

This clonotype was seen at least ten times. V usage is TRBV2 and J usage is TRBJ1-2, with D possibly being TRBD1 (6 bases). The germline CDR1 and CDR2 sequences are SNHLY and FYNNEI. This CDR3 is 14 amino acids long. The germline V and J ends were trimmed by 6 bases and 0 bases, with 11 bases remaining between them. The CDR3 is CASRWTEANYGYTF. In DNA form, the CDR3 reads TGTGCCAGCAGGTGGACAGAAGCTAACTATGGCTACACCTTC.

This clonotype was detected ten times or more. The CDR3 DNA follows: TGCAGTGCTCCACCGGCTGAGGGGGTTGCCTACACCTTC. Translation gives CSAPPAEGVAYTF. The chain combines TRBV20-1 with TRBJ1-2; TRBD1 is a possible D gene (6 bases). This CDR3 contains 13 residues. The germline gives CDR1 DFQATT, CDR2 SNEGSKA (reference sequence). V lost 5 bases, J lost 10 bases, and 20 bases lay in between.

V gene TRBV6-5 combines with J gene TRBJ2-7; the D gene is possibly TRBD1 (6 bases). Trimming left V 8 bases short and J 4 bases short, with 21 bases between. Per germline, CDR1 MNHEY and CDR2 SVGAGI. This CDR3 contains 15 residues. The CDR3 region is CASRLSGHSVYEQYF. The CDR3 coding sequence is TGTGCCAGCCGACTGTCGGGACATTCCGTTTACGAGCAGTACTTC.

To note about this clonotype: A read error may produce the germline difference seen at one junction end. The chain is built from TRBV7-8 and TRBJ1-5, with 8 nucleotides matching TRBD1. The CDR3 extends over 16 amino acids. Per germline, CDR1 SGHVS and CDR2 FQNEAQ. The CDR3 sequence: CASSQRQGPRDQPQHF. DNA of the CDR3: TGCGCCAGCAGCCAAAGACAGGGGCCGAGGGATCAGCCCCAGCATTTT.

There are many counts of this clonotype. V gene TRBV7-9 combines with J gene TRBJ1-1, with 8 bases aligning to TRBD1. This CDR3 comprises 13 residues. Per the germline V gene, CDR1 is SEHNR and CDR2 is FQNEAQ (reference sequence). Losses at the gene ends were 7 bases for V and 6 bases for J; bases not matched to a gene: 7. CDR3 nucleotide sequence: TGTGCCAGCATTGACAGGGGAACGGCTGAAGCTTTCTTT. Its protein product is CASIDRGTAEAFF. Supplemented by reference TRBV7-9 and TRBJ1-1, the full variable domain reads DTGVSQNPRHKITKRGQNVTFRCDPISEHNRLYWYRQTLGQGPEFLTYFQNEAQLEKSRLLSDRFSAERPKGSFSTLEIQRTEQGDSAMYLCASIDRGTAEAFFGQGTRLTVV.

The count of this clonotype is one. The CDR3 loop reads CSVAAGVGYGYTF. The DNA for the CDR3 is TGCAGCGTTGCAGCGGGGGTGGGCTATGGCTACACCTTC. The chain employs TRBV29-1 and TRBJ1-2, with a possible D match to TRBD1 (5 bases). CDR1 is SQVTM and CDR2 is ANQGSEA in the germline V gene. Trimming stripped 4 bases from V and 4 bases from J, with 13 bases between. The CDR3 length is 13 residues.

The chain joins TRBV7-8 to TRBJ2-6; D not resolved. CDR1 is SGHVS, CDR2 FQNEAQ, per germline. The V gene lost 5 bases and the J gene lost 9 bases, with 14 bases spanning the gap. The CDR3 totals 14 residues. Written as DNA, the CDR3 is TGTGCCAGCAGCCCAATGCAGGTGGACAACGTCCTGACTTTC. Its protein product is CASSPMQVDNVLTF.

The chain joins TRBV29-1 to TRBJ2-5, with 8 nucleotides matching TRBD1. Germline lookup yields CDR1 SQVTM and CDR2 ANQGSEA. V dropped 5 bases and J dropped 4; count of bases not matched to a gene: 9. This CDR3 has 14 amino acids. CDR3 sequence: CSVLGPGQGETQYF. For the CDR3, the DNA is TGCAGCGTTCTGGGCCCAGGACAGGGAGAGACCCAGTACTTC. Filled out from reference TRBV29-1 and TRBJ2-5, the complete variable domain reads SAVISQKPSRDICQRGTSLTIQCQVDSQVTMMFWYRQQPGQSLTLIATANQGSEATYESGFVIDKFPISRPNLTFSTLTVSNMSPEDSSIYLCSVLGPGQGETQYFGPGTRLLVL.

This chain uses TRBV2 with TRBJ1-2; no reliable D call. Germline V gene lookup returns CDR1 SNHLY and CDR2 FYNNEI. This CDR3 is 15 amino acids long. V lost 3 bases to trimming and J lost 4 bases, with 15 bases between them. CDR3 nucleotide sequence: TGTGCCAGCAGTGATCCCCACAACAGCTTCTATGGCTACACCTTC. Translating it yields CASSDPHNSFYGYTF.

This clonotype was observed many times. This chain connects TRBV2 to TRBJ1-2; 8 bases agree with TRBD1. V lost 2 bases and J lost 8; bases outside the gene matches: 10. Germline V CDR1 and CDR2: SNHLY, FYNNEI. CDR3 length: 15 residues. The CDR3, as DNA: TGTGCCAGCAGTGAAAGCGGCAGGGGGCAAAGAGGCTACACCTTC. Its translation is CASSESGRGQRGYTF.

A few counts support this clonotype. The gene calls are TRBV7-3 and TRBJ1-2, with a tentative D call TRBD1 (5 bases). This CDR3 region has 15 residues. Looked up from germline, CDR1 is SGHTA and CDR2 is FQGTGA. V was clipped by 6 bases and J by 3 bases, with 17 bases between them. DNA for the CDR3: TGTGCCAGCAGACGCCGAGCGACAGACCACTATGGCTACACCTTC. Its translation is CASRRRATDHYGYTF.

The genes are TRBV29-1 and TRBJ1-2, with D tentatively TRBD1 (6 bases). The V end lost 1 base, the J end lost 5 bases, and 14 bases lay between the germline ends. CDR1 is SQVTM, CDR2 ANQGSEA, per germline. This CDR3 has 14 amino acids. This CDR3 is CSVEGRGGGYGYTF. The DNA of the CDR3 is TGCAGCGTTGAAGGACGGGGGGGCGGTTATGGCTACACCTTC. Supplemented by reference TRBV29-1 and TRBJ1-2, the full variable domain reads SAVISQKPSRDICQRGTSLTIQCQVDSQVTMMFWYRQQPGQSLTLIATANQGSEATYESGFVIDKFPISRPNLTFSTLTVSNMSPEDSSIYLCSVEGRGGGYGYTFGSGTRLTVV.